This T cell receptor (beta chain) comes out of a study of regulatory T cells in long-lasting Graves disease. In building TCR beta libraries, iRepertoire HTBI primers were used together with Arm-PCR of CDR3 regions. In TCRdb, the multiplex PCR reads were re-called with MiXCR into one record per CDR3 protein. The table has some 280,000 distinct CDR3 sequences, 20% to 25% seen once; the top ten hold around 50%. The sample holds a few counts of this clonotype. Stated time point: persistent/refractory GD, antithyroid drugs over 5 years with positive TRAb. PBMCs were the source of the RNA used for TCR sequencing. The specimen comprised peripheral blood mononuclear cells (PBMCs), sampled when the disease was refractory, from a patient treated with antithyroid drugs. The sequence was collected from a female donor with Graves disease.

The CDR3 DNA follows: TGCGCCAGCAGTGTCGGGGATGGCTACACCTTC. Translating it yields CASSVGDGYTF. The chain carries TRBV10-2 and TRBJ1-2; D gene unclear. Germline-derived CDR1 and CDR2 are WSHSY and SAAADI. Trimming shortened V by 4 bases and J by 6 bases, and 6 bases separated the two germline ends. The CDR3 runs to 11 residues.